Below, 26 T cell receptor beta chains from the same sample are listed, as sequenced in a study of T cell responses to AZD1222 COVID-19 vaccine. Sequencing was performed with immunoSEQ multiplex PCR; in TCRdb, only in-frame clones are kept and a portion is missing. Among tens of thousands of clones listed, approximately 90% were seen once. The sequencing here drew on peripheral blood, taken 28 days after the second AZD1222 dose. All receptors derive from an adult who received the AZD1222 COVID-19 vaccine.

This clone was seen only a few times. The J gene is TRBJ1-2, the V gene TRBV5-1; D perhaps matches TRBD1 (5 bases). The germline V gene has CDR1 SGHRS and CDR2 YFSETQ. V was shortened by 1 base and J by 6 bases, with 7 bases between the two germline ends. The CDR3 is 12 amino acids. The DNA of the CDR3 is TGCGCCAGCAGCTTGATAGGGGATGGCTACACCTTC. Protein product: CASSLIGDGYTF.

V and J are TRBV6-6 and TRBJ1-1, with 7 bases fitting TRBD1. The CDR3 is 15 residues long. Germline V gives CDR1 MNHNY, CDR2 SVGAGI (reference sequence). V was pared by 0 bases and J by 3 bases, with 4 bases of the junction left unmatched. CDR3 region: CASSYSSGGHTEAFF. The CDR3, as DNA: TGTGCCAGCAGTTACTCCTCAGGGGGTCACACTGAAGCTTTCTTT.

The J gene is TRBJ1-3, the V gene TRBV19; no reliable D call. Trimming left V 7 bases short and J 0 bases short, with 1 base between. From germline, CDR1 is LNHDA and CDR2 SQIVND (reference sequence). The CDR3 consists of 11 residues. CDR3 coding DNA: TGTGCCAGTACCTCTGGAAACACCATATATTTT. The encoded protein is CASTSGNTIYF.

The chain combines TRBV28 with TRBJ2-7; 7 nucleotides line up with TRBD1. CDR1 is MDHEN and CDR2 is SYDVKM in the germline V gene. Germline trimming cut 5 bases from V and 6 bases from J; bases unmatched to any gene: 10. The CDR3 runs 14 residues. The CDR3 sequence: CASSLPGQTAEQYF. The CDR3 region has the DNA TGTGCCAGCAGTCTTCCGGGACAGACGGCCGAGCAGTACTTC. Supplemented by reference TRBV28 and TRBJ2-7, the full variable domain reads DVKVTQSSRYLVKRTGEKVFLECVQDMDHENMFWYRQDPGLGLRLIYFSYDVKMKEKGDIPEGYSVSREKKERFSLILESASTNQTSMYLCASSLPGQTAEQYFGPGTRLTVT.

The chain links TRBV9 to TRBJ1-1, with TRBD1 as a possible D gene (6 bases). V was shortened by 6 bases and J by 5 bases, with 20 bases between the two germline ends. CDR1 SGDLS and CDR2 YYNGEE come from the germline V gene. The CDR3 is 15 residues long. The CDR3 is CASNPEGGRVTEAFF. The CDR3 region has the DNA TGTGCCAGCAACCCCGAGGGGGGTAGAGTAACTGAAGCTTTCTTT.

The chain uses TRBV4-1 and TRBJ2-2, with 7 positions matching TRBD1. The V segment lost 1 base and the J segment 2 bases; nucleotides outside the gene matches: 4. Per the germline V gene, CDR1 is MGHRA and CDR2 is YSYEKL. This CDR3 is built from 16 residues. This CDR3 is CASSQGTGFNTGELFF. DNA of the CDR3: TGCGCCAGCAGCCAAGGGACAGGTTTTAACACCGGGGAGCTGTTTTTT.

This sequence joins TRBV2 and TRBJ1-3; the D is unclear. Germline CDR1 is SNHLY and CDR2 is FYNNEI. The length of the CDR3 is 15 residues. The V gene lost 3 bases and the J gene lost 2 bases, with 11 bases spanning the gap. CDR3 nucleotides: TGTGCCAGCAGTGAGGACCTCTGGGCTGGAAACACCATATATTTT. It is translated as CASSEDLWAGNTIYF.

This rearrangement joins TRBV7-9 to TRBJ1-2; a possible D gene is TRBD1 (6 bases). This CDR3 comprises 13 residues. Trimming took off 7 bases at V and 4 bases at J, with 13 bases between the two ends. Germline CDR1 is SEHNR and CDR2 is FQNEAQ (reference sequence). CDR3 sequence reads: CASNIIGGYGYTF. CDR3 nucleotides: TGTGCCAGCAATATAATAGGGGGCTATGGCTACACCTTC.

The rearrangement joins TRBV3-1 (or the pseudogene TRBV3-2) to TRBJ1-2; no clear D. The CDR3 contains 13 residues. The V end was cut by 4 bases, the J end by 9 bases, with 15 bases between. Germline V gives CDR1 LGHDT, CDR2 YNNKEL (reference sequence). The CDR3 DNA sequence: TGTGCCAGCAGCCCGCACAACATCTCCAGCTACACCTTC. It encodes CASSPHNISSYTF.

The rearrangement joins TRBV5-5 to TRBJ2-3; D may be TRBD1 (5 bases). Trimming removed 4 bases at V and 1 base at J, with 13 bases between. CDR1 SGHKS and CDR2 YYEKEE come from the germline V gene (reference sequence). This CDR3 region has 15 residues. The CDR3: CASSPGQLRTDTQYF. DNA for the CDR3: TGTGCCAGCAGCCCAGGACAACTCCGCACAGATACGCAGTATTTT.

The CDR3, as DNA: TGTGCCAGTAGTAGCCCTCAGGGGGCCTCCTACAATGAGCAGTTCTTC. Translating it yields CASSSPQGASYNEQFF. This chain links TRBV19 with TRBJ2-1, with 8 bases identical to TRBD1. Per germline, CDR1 LNHDA and CDR2 SQIVND (reference sequence). This CDR3 region has 16 residues. Trimming cost V 4 bases and J 0 bases; bases outside gene matches: 5.

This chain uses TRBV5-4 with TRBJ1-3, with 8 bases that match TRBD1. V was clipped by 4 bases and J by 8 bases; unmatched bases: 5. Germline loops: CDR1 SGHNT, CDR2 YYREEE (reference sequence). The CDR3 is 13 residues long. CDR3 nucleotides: TGTGCCAGCAGCCTGGGACAGGCCGACACCATATATTTT. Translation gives CASSLGQADTIYF.

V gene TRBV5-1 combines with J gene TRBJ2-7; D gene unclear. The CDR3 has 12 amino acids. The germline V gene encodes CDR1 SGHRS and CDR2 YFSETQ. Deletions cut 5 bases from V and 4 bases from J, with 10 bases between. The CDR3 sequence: CASRSFGYEQYF. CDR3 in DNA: TGCGCCAGCAGATCATTCGGGTACGAGCAGTACTTC.

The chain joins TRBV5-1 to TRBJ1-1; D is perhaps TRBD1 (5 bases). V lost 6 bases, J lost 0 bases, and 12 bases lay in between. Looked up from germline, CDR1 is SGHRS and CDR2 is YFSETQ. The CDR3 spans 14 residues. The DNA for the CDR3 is TGCGCCAGCACCCCGGGGGAAATGAACACTGAAGCTTTCTTT. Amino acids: CASTPGEMNTEAFF.

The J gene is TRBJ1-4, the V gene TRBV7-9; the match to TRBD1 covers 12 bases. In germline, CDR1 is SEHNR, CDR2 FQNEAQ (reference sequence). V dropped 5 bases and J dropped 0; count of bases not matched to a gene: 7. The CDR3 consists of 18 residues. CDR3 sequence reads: CASSLRDRGPPTNEKLFF. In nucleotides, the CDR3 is TGTGCCAGCAGCCTCCGGGACAGGGGGCCACCAACTAATGAAAAACTGTTTTTT.

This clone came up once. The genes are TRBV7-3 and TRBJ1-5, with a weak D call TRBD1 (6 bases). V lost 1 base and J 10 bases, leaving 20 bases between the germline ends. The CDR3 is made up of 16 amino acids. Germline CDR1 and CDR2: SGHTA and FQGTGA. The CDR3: CASSLSRGGQKGPQHF. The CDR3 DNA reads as TGTGCCAGCAGCTTAAGTAGAGGAGGACAGAAGGGCCCCCAGCATTTT.

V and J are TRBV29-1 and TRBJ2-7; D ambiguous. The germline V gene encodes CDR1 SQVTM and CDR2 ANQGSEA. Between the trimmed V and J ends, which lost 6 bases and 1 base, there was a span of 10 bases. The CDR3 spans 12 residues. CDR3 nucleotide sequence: TGCAGCGTGTGCAGCAATTCCTACGAGCAGTACTTC. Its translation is CSVCSNSYEQYF.

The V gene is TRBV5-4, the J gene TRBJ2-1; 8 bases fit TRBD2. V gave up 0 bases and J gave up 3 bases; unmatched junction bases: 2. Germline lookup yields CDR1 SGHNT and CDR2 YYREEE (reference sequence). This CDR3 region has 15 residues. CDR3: CASSLAGGGYNEQFF. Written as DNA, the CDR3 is TGTGCCAGCAGCTTGGCCGGGGGGGGCTACAATGAGCAGTTCTTC.

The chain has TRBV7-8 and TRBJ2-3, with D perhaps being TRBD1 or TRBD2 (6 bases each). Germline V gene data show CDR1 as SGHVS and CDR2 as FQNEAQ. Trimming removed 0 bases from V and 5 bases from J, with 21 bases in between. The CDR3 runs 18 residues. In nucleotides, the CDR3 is TGTGCCAGCAGCTTAGCGCGTGCCGGGGGCGCAGGGAAAGATACGCAGTATTTT. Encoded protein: CASSLARAGGAGKDTQYF.

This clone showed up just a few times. The CDR3 reads CASSVVGFSGNTIYF. CDR3 nucleotide sequence: TGTGCCAGCAGCGTAGTAGGGTTCTCTGGAAACACCATATATTTT. The V and J genes are TRBV9 and TRBJ1-3, with no clear D. Germline lookup yields CDR1 SGDLS and CDR2 YYNGEE. This CDR3 region has 15 residues. Between the trimmed V and J ends, which lost 0 bases and 0 bases, there was a span of 7 bases.

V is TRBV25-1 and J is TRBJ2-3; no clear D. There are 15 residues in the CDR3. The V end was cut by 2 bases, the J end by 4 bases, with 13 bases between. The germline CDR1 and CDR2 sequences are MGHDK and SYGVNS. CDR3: CASSETRPLSDTQYF. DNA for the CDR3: TGTGCCAGCAGTGAAACCCGACCCCTCTCAGATACGCAGTATTTT.

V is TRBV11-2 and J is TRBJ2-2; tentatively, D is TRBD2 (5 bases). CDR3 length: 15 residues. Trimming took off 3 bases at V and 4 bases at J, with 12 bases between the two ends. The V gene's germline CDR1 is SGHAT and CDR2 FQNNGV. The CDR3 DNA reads TGTGCCAGCAGCTTTTCGGGGTGGGCCACCGGGGAGCTGTTTTTT. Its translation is CASSFSGWATGELFF.

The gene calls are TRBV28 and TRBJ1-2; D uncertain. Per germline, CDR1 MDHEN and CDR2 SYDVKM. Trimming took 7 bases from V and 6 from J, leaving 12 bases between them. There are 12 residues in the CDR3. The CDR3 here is CASTGSKDGYTF. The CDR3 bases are TGTGCCAGCACCGGATCTAAGGATGGCTACACCTTC.

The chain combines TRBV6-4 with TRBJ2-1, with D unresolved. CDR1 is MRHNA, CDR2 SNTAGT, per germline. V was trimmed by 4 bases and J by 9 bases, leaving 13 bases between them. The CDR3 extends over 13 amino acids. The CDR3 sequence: CASSATGSSEQFF. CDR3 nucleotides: TGTGCCAGCAGTGCGACTGGTTCCAGTGAGCAGTTCTTC.

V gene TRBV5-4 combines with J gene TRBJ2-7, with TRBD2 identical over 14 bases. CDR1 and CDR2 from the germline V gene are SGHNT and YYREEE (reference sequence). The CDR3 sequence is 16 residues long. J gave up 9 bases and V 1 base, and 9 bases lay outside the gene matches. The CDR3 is CASSLPGTSGSSGQYF. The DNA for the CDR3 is TGTGCCAGCAGCTTGCCCGGGACTAGCGGGAGTTCGGGGCAGTACTTC.

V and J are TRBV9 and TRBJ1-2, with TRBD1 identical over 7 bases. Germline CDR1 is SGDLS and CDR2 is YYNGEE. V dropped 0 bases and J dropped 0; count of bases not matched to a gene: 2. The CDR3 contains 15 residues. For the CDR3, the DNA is TGTGCCAGCAGCGTAGGGACAGGAGCTAACTATGGCTACACCTTC. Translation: CASSVGTGANYGYTF. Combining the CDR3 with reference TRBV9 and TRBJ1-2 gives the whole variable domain DSGVTQTPKHLITATGQRVTLRCSPRSGDLSVYWYQQSLDQGLQFLIQYYNGEERAKGNILERFSAQQFPDLHSELNLSSLELGDSALYFCASSVGTGANYGYTFGSGTRLTVV.